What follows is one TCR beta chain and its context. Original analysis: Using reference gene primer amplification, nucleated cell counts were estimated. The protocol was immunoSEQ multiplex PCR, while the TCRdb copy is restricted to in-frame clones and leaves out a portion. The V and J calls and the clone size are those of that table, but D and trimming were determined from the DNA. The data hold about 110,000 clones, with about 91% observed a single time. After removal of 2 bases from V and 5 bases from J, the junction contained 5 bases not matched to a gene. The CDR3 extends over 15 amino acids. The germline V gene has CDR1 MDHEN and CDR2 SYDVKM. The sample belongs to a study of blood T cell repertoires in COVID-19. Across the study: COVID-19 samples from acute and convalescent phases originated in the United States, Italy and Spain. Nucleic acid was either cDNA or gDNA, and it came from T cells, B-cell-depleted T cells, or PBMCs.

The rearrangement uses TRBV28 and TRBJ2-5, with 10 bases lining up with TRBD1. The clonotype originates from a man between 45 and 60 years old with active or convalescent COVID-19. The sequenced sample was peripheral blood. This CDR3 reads CASSLRQDRGETQYF. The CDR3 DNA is TGTGCCAGCAGTTTAAGACAGGACAGGGGGGAGACCCAGTACTTC.